This entry lists 3 T cell receptor beta chains sequenced from one sample in a study of blood T cell repertoires in COVID-19. The protocol was immunoSEQ multiplex PCR, while the TCRdb copy is restricted to in-frame clones and leaves out a portion. The table includes about 220,000 clones, around 86% detected once. The specimen was PBMCs or T cells enriched from blood (not recorded which). These TCRs come from a woman between 40 and 55 years old with acute COVID-19.

A note on this clone: The sample holds other DNA sequences that translate to the same CDR3. The chain joins TRBV5-1 to TRBJ1-1; no firm D call. The V end was cut by 0 bases, the J end by 0 bases, with 6 bases between. Germline CDR1 and CDR2: SGHRS and YFSETQ. The CDR3 spans 14 residues. The chain's CDR3 is CASSLGHLNTEAFF. Written as DNA, the CDR3 is TGCGCCAGCAGCTTGGGGCATTTGAACACTGAAGCTTTCTTT.

Worth noting for this clone: This sample also contains other DNA sequences that code for the same CDR3. The rearrangement links TRBV5-1 to TRBJ1-1, with 8 bases that match TRBD1. The CDR3 sequence is 14 residues long. The ends lost 1 base at V and 5 bases at J; junction bases unmatched: 4. Looked up from germline, CDR1 is SGHRS and CDR2 is YFSETQ. The CDR3 is CASSLSGGVTEAFF. As DNA, the CDR3 is TGCGCCAGCAGCTTGTCAGGGGGCGTAACTGAAGCTTTCTTT. The whole variable domain, remainder taken from reference TRBV5-1 and TRBJ1-1, is KAGVTQTPRYLIKTRGQQVTLSCSPISGHRSVSWYQQTPGQGLQFLFEYFSETQRNKGNFPGRFSGRQFSNSRSEMNVSTLELGDSALYLCASSLSGGVTEAFFGQGTRLTVV.

In DNA form, the CDR3 reads TGTGCCAGTAGTATGAGCGGCGGGGGGAATTATGAGCAGTTCTTC. Its translation: CASSMSGGGNYEQFF. The chain links TRBV19 to TRBJ2-1, with 8 nucleotides matching TRBD2. Germline-derived CDR1 and CDR2 are LNHDA and SQIVND (reference sequence). The CDR3 totals 15 residues. V dropped 3 bases and J dropped 8; count of bases not matched to a gene: 9.